This passage covers 22 T cell receptor beta chains from one sample sequenced in a study of spatial heterogeneity in lung cancer. MiXCR, applied by TCRdb to the 5' RACE reads, yields one record per CDR3 protein. This table holds 9,500 to 11,000 distinct CDR3 sequences, around 10% found once. The time point denotes: sample taken at primary tumor resection. These receptors lack a known antigen. Whole-study results and caveats: Mutation counts in tumors were tracked by counts of expanded intratumoral alpha and beta TCRs.

This specimen was lung tumor tissue, taken at surgery. Source of these receptors: a male donor with early-stage non-small cell lung cancer.

This clonotype has only a few counts. This beta chain was picked up by a library intended for alpha chains and is off target, so its count carries little meaning. J is TRBJ2-1 and V is TRBV29-1; a possible D gene is TRBD2 (6 bases). Per germline, CDR1 SQVTM and CDR2 ANQGSEA. The CDR3 runs to 12 residues. The V and J ends lost 7 bases and 4 bases respectively, with 11 bases between them. This CDR3 reads CSGGLSYNEQFF. CDR3 DNA: TGCAGCGGCGGACTATCATACAATGAGCAGTTCTTC.

This clonotype was picked up many times. A library prepared for alpha chains yielded this beta chain as an off-target read; its size is of little meaning. The V call is TRBV15, the J call TRBJ2-5; 8 bases fit TRBD2. CDR3 length equals 16 residues. The V gene's germline CDR1 is LNHNV and CDR2 YYDKDF (reference sequence). V dropped 0 bases and J dropped 1; count of bases not matched to a gene: 4. CDR3 in amino acids: CATSREYGRAQETQYF. As DNA, the CDR3 is TGTGCCACCAGCAGAGAATACGGGAGGGCCCAAGAGACCCAGTACTTC.

This clonotype has a handful of counts. This beta chain is a stray read from a library made for alpha chains; its abundance is not meaningful. The chain combines TRBV5-6 with TRBJ2-1, with D possibly matching TRBD1 (5 bases). Trimming removed 1 base at V and 5 bases at J, with 10 bases between. CDR3 length: 14 amino acids. Germline CDR1 SGHDT, CDR2 YYEEEE. CDR3: CASSLIDSHNEQFF. CDR3 coding DNA: TGTGCCAGCAGCTTGATCGACAGCCACAATGAGCAGTTCTTC.

In this sample, this clonotype is medium-sized. This beta chain represents an off-target read in a library built for alpha chains; its size is of limited meaning. The chain couples TRBV20-1 to TRBJ1-2; tentative D call: TRBD1 (5 bases). V lost 4 bases and J lost 1, with 7 bases in between. The V gene's germline CDR1 is DFQATT and CDR2 SNEGSKA (reference sequence). This CDR3 contains 12 residues. CDR3: CSATTDNYGYTF. CDR3 DNA: TGCAGTGCTACGACAGATAACTATGGCTACACCTTC.

Worth noting for this clonotype: This beta chain is an off-target read within a library intended for alpha chains, so its frequency means little. DNA for the CDR3: TGTGCCAGCACAATTACAGGGGGCGGAGGGTATGGCTACACCTTC. As protein: CASTITGGGGYGYTF. This sequence joins TRBV27 and TRBJ1-2, with TRBD1 identical over 9 bases. This CDR3 is 15 amino acids long. Germline lookup yields CDR1 MNHEY and CDR2 SMNVEV (reference sequence). The ends lost 7 bases at V and 5 bases at J; junction bases unmatched: 11.

This clonotype was detected ten times or more. This beta chain turned up in a library designed for alpha chains; as an off-target read, its abundance says little. The CDR3 DNA sequence: TGTGCCAGCTCAGGATTCTATGGAGGGGCCAACGTCCTGACTTTC. Its translation is CASSGFYGGANVLTF. The V gene is TRBV28, the J gene TRBJ2-6; D remains unclear. V lost 8 bases and J 4 bases, leaving 15 bases between the germline ends. The CDR3 runs 15 residues. In germline, CDR1 is MDHEN, CDR2 SYDVKM.

This clonotype has at least ten counts. The library was designed around alpha chains, so this beta chain is a stray read whose abundance carries little weight. The gene calls are TRBV29-1 and TRBJ2-2; TRBD2 matches 11 bases. Trimming removed 4 bases from V and 4 bases from J; junction bases left unmatched: 8. The V gene's germline CDR1 is SQVTM and CDR2 ANQGSEA. CDR3 length: 16 amino acids. The CDR3: CSVGLAGGSVTGELFF. Here the CDR3 DNA reads TGCAGCGTTGGGCTAGCGGGAGGTTCGGTCACCGGGGAGCTGTTTTTT.

This clonotype was observed at least ten times. Since it is a stray read in a library aimed at alpha chains, this beta chain has a size that is not meaningful. The CDR3 sequence: CSAYLGREKYNEQFF. The CDR3, as DNA: TGCAGTGCTTACCTCGGAAGGGAAAAGTACAATGAGCAGTTCTTC. The J gene is TRBJ2-1, the V gene TRBV20-1; D remains unclear. This CDR3 has 15 amino acids. V was cut by 5 bases and J by 4 bases, with 18 bases left in between. CDR1 and CDR2 (germline): DFQATT, SNEGSKA (reference sequence).

This clonotype was recorded a few times. With the library built for alpha chains, this beta chain is off target and its frequency is not meaningful. The V call is TRBV4-3, the J call TRBJ2-3; D uncertain. Trimming cost V 0 bases and J 5 bases, with 6 bases left between them. Germline lookup yields CDR1 LGHNA and CDR2 YSLEER. The CDR3 spans 13 residues. The CDR3 sequence: CASSQDWGDTQYF. In nucleotides, the CDR3 is TGCGCCAGCAGCCAAGATTGGGGAGATACGCAGTATTTT.

In the case of this clonotype: Little can be read into the size of this beta chain, an off-target read in a library designed for alpha chains. The V gene is TRBV29-1, the J gene TRBJ2-4, with D unclear. Trimming left V 5 bases short and J 0 bases short, with 5 bases between. CDR3 length: 12 amino acids. Germline V gives CDR1 SQVTM, CDR2 ANQGSEA. In DNA, the CDR3 is TGCAGCGTTTACCTAGCCAAAAACATTCAGTACTTC. Translated, it gives CSVYLAKNIQYF.

By its share, this clonotype is medium-sized. This beta chain represents an off-target read in a library built for alpha chains; its size is of limited meaning. The V and J genes are TRBV6-6 and TRBJ2-1, with D hard to call. The CDR3 length is 14 residues. With 0 bases removed from V and 3 bases from J, the gap between germline ends came to 6 bases. Germline V CDR1 and CDR2: MNHNY, SVGAGI (reference sequence). CDR3 loop: CASSYSASYNEQFF. The CDR3 bases are TGTGCCAGCAGTTACTCGGCTAGCTACAATGAGCAGTTCTTC.

By sample fraction, this clonotype is large. The library was designed around alpha chains, so this beta chain is a stray read whose abundance carries little weight. The CDR3 coding sequence is TGTGCCAGCAGCCAAGCGTCAGCCAACGCTGAGCAGTTCTTC. Amino acids: CASSQASANAEQFF. The V gene is TRBV3-1, the J gene TRBJ2-1; D remains ambiguous. The CDR3 spans 14 residues. The germline CDR1 and CDR2 sequences are LGHDT and YNNKEL (reference sequence). V was cut by 1 base and J by 9 bases, with 13 bases left in between.

This clonotype is medium-sized (0.01 to 0.1%) within its sample. This beta chain is an off-target read within a library intended for alpha chains, so its frequency means little. The chain employs TRBV3-1 and TRBJ2-1, with D tentatively TRBD2 (6 bases). V gave up 1 base and J gave up 15 bases, with 13 bases separating them. Germline assignment: CDR1 LGHDT and CDR2 YNNKEL (reference sequence). This CDR3 is built from 12 residues. The CDR3 loop is CASSQGLGSRFF. CDR3 sequence (DNA): TGTGCCAGCAGCCAAGGACTAGGTAGTCGGTTCTTC.

To note about this clonotype: Since the library was made to target alpha chains, this beta chain is a stray read and its abundance is not meaningful. The gene calls are TRBV4-3 and TRBJ1-6; D gene ambiguous. Germline loops: CDR1 LGHNA, CDR2 YSLEER. There are 13 residues in the CDR3. Trimming left V 0 bases short and J 7 bases short, with 4 bases between. The CDR3 bases are TGCGCCAGCAGCCAAGATGGGAATTCACCCCTCCACTTT. Its translation is CASSQDGNSPLHF.

This clonotype is classed as medium-sized. Since the library was made to target alpha chains, this beta chain is a stray read and its abundance is not meaningful. The rearrangement links TRBV29-1 to TRBJ2-1; possibly TRBD2 for D (5 bases). V lost 7 bases and J lost 10, with 14 bases in between. CDR3 size: 11 residues. Germline values: CDR1 SQVTM, CDR2 ANQGSEA. The DNA for the CDR3 is TGCAGCGCATTGGTCGGGGAGGAGCAGTTCTTC. Translating gives CSALVGEEQFF.

At least ten counts were recorded for this clonotype. The library was designed around alpha chains, so this beta chain is a stray read whose abundance carries little weight. The rearrangement links TRBV6-5 to TRBJ2-6; D gene unclear. CDR1 is MNHEY and CDR2 is SVGAGI in the germline V gene. CDR3 length equals 17 residues. V lost 2 bases to trimming and J lost 0 bases, with 11 bases between them. The CDR3: CASSYTYTSSGANVLTF. The CDR3 DNA is TGTGCCAGCAGTTACACATATACAAGCTCTGGGGCCAACGTCCTGACTTTC.

A word on this clonotype: This beta chain is off target for a library built for alpha chains, so its abundance means little. The chain employs TRBV7-9 and TRBJ2-1; 12 bases agree with TRBD2. Trimming took 5 bases from V and 7 from J; bases not matched to a gene: 9. Germline assignment: CDR1 SEHNR and CDR2 FQNEAQ (reference sequence). The CDR3 has 16 residues. The chain's CDR3 is CASSPRTSGIRNEQFF. The CDR3 nucleotides are TGTGCCAGCAGCCCACGGACTAGCGGGATAAGGAATGAGCAGTTCTTC.

With regard to this clonotype: This beta chain slipped into a library made for alpha chains as a stray read, so its size is not meaningful. V is TRBV12-3 or TRBV12-4 and J is TRBJ1-1; D call uncertain. The CDR3 totals 13 residues. V was pared by 3 bases and J by 1 base, with 6 bases between. The CDR3 is CASSLNQNTEAFF. The CDR3 region has the DNA TGTGCCAGCAGTTTGAACCAGAACACTGAAGCTTTCTTT.

In the case of this clonotype: Because the library targeted alpha chains, this beta chain is an off-target read whose size means little. The rearrangement uses TRBV12-3 or TRBV12-4 and TRBJ2-5; TRBD2 is a possible D gene (6 bases). This CDR3 has 14 amino acids. V gave up 6 bases and J gave up 2 bases, with 13 bases separating them. CDR3 DNA: TGTGCCAGCAGGAAAAGGGACTTACAAGAGACCCAGTACTTC. Protein: CASRKRDLQETQYF.

This clonotype was detected many times. The library was designed around alpha chains, so this beta chain is a stray read whose abundance carries little weight. This chain connects TRBV29-1 to TRBJ2-7; maybe TRBD1 (7 bases). CDR3 length: 14 residues. Per germline, CDR1 SQVTM and CDR2 ANQGSEA. V shed 4 bases and J shed 2 bases, with 15 bases lying between them. The chain's CDR3 is CSVGAGQRPYEQYF. The CDR3 nucleotides read TGCAGCGTTGGGGCGGGACAGAGGCCCTACGAGCAGTACTTC.

This clonotype is medium-sized within its sample. In a library made to pick up alpha chains, this beta chain is a stray read with a size that means little. The genes are TRBV5-1 and TRBJ1-4; no clear D gene. Trimming stripped 0 bases from V and 1 base from J, with 13 bases between. This CDR3 comprises 17 residues. In germline, CDR1 is SGHRS, CDR2 YFSETQ. This chain's CDR3 is CASSLATSAKTNEKLFF. The CDR3 bases are TGCGCCAGCAGCTTGGCCACCTCAGCCAAAACTAATGAAAAACTGTTTTTT.

Ten or more counts support this clonotype. This beta chain slipped into a library made for alpha chains as a stray read, so its size is not meaningful. The CDR3 loop reads CASSLADREQGYEQYF. CDR3 nucleotide sequence: TGCGCCAGCAGCTTGGCGGACAGGGAACAGGGCTACGAGCAGTACTTC. The chain joins TRBV5-1 to TRBJ2-7; 8 nucleotides agree with TRBD1. Germline lookup yields CDR1 SGHRS and CDR2 YFSETQ. The CDR3 is made up of 16 amino acids. Trimming took 0 bases from V and 3 from J; bases not matched to a gene: 8.